This T cell receptor beta chain derives from a study of blood T cell repertoires in COVID-19. Libraries were prepared by immunoSEQ multiplex PCR; TCRdb keeps only in-frame clonotypes and omits some of them. The sample has 250,000 or so clones; about 83% are singletons. Germline CDR1 is SGHVS and CDR2 is FQNEAQ. The CDR3 length is 17 residues. J was trimmed by 7 bases and V by 5 bases; bases with no gene match: 17. This chain connects TRBV7-8 to TRBJ2-1; TRBD1 matches at 7 bases. The sequence was obtained from a woman in her 50s who had recovered from COVID-19. The source material was PBMCs or T cells enriched from blood (not recorded which). The DNA for the CDR3 is TGTGCCAGCAGCAAAACGCAGGGACAGCGGAAAGGTAATGAGCAGTTCTTC. Protein sequence: CASSKTQGQRKGNEQFF.